The 30 T cell receptor beta chains listed next were all sequenced from one sample in a study of T cell clonality in common variable immunodeficiency. Measured with immunoSEQ multiplex PCR; TCRdb has only the in-frame clones, and not every one. The specimen has 57,000 or so clones, none found just once. The sequencing input was peripheral blood mononuclear cells. Source of these receptors: a person aged 18 to 75 in good health.

This clone was observed many times. Coverage ceases 3 residues before the CDR3 finishes, and the germline J gene fills in the end. This rearrangement joins TRBV18 to TRBJ1-1; 8 bases match TRBD1. The germline V gene encodes CDR1 KGHSH and CDR2 LQKENI. The CDR3 is 17 amino acids. The V and J ends lost 2 bases and 0 bases, in that order; junction bases with no gene match: 8. CDR3 in amino acids: CASSPEQPGGMNTEAFF. The CDR3 DNA, read in part, is TGTGCCAGCTCACCAGAACAGCCAGGGGGCATGAACACTGAA.

This clone was found many times. The read ends 3 residues before the CDR3 terminus; that terminus is restored from the germline J gene. The rearrangement joins TRBV20-1 to TRBJ2-5; 8 bases line up with TRBD1. Germline V gene lookup returns CDR1 DFQATT and CDR2 SNEGSKA (reference sequence). Germline trimming cut 3 bases from V and 4 bases from J; bases unmatched to any gene: 7. This CDR3 has 14 amino acids. CDR3 region: CSARTGDLLETQYF. The covered CDR3 bases are TGCAGTGCTAGGACAGGGGACCTCCTAGAGACC.

This clone was found many times. The read ends 3 residues shy of where the CDR3 ends; the end is completed using the germline J gene. The gene calls are TRBV3-1 (or the pseudogene TRBV3-2) and TRBJ2-3; the match to TRBD2 covers 11 bases. V gave up 3 bases and J gave up 4 bases; unmatched junction bases: 3. Germline CDR1 is LGHDT and CDR2 is YNNKEL (reference sequence). CDR3 length: 15 residues. CDR3: CASSQLAGGADTQYF. The CDR3 bases that were read are TGTGCCAGCAGCCAGCTAGCGGGAGGAGCAGATACG.

This clone was picked up many times. The missing CDR3 end, 3 residues past where the read stops, is filled in from the germline J gene. This chain joins TRBV30 and TRBJ1-3; 10 nucleotides agree with TRBD1. This CDR3 contains 14 residues. The V gene end was trimmed by 2 bases and the J gene end by 8 bases; junction bases not matched to a gene: 6. CDR1 GTSNPN and CDR2 SVGIG come from the germline V gene (reference sequence). The CDR3 is CAWSPGQGLDTIYF. CDR3 DNA, as far as it was read: TGTGCCTGGAGTCCGGGACAGGGGTTGGACACC.

This clone came up many times. The CDR3 bases that were read are TGTGCCAGCAGCCGCCCCGGGACTCAATTTAATACG. It specifies CASSRPGTQFNT. The CDR3, in full, reads CASSRPGTQFNTQYF. The chain couples TRBV7-2 to TRBJ2-3, with D possibly being TRBD2 (6 bases). The CDR3 end lies 3 residues beyond the end of the read and is filled in from the germline J gene. CDR3 length equals 15 residues. Germline V CDR1 and CDR2: SGHTA, FQGNSA. Trimming took 5 bases from V and 7 from J, leaving 19 bases between them.

This clone was recorded many times. The read halts 3 residues ahead of the CDR3 end, with the missing end drawn from the germline J gene. The J gene is TRBJ2-7, the V gene TRBV4-1; 7 bases map to TRBD1. Per germline, CDR1 MGHRA and CDR2 YSYEKL. Germline trimming cut 3 bases from V and 4 bases from J; bases unmatched to any gene: 9. CDR3 size: 15 residues. The CDR3 bases that were read are TGCGCCAGCAGCCATCCCGAGGGGGCTTTTTACGAG. Protein product: CASSHPEGAFYE. The CDR3 in its entirety is CASSHPEGAFYEQYF.

This clone was observed at least ten times. The read gets to within 3 residues of the CDR3 end, and the germline J gene fills in the rest. The chain couples TRBV2 to TRBJ2-3, with 8 bases lining up with TRBD2. CDR3 length equals 16 residues. V dropped 3 bases and J dropped 1; count of bases not matched to a gene: 6. The germline CDR1 and CDR2 sequences are SNHLY and FYNNEI. The CDR3 bases that were read are TGTGCCAGCAGTGATGGGAGCGGGAGCGGCACAGATACG. It specifies CASSDGSGSGTDT. In full, the CDR3 is CASSDGSGSGTDTQYF.

Comments on this clone: Sequencing ends 3 residues short of the CDR3 end; the germline J gene provides the rest. The rearrangement uses TRBV19 and TRBJ2-7; 14 nucleotides agree with TRBD2. Germline CDR1 and CDR2: LNHDA and SQIVND (reference sequence). CDR3 length equals 16 residues. After removal of 4 bases from V and 0 bases from J, the junction contained 2 bases not matched to a gene. CDR3 bases read: TGTGCCAGTAGTAGTGGACTAGCGGGAGGCTCCTACGAG. The encoded protein is CASSSGLAGGSYE. The whole CDR3 protein is CASSSGLAGGSYEQYF.

This clone was counted at least ten times. The CDR3 end is not reached by the read, which stops 3 residues before it; the germline J gene fills it in. The chain uses TRBV13 and TRBJ2-7; D unresolved. This CDR3 spans 12 amino acids. The V and J ends lost 4 bases and 3 bases respectively, with 7 bases between them. In germline, CDR1 is PRHDT, CDR2 FYEKMQ (reference sequence). The CDR3 spells CASSSGGYEQYF. CDR3 DNA (partial): TGTGCCAGCAGCTCGGGTGGCTACGAG.

This clone was counted at least ten times. The read stops 3 residues short of the end of the CDR3; the missing end is completed from the germline J gene. The V gene is TRBV28, the J gene TRBJ2-1; 8 bases line up with TRBD1. The CDR3 contains 14 residues. Germline trimming cut 2 bases from V and 7 bases from J; bases unmatched to any gene: 4. Germline-derived CDR1 and CDR2 are MDHEN and SYDVKM. CDR3 amino acids: CASSLQGAWNEQFF. The sequenced CDR3 bases are TGTGCCAGCAGTTTACAGGGGGCTTGGAATGAG.

Ten or more counts support this clone. The CDR3 here is CASSLAGVRDTQYF. CDR3 DNA (partial): TGTGCCAGCAGCTTAGCGGGAGTGAGAGATACG. V and J are TRBV7-3 and TRBJ2-3, with 7 bases lining up with TRBD2. Read sequence stops 3 residues before the CDR3 end, and the germline J gene provides the missing end. V gave up 2 bases and J gave up 5 bases; unmatched junction bases: 4. The CDR3 has 14 amino acids. CDR1 and CDR2 from the germline V gene are SGHTA and FQGTGA. The whole variable domain, filled in from reference TRBV7-3 and TRBJ2-3, reads GAGVSQTPSNKVTEKGKYVELRCDPISGHTALYWYRQSLGQGPEFLIYFQGTGAADDSGLPNDRFFAVRPEGSVSTLKIQRTERGDSAVYLCASSLAGVRDTQYFGPGTRLTVL.

CDR3 DNA, as far as it was read: TGTGCCAGCAGCTTAGAATTGCGCTACAATGAG. It translates to CASSLELRYNE. The full-length CDR3 reads as CASSLELRYNEQFF. This chain uses TRBV7-9 with TRBJ2-1, with D hard to call. Read coverage stops 3 residues before the CDR3 terminus; the germline J gene supplies the remainder. The CDR3 loop spans 14 amino acids. The germline V and J ends were trimmed by 1 base and 3 bases, with 7 bases remaining between them. CDR1 and CDR2 (germline): SEHNR, FQNEAQ (reference sequence).

This clone was picked up many times. The read terminates 3 residues ahead of where the CDR3 ends, so the germline J gene completes it. The chain employs TRBV11-2 and TRBJ2-7; D possibly corresponds to TRBD1 (5 bases). The germline V gene encodes CDR1 SGHAT and CDR2 FQNNGV. Trimming removed 6 bases from V and 6 bases from J, with 15 bases in between. This CDR3 contains 13 residues. The CDR3 is CASRKQGIGEQYF. Partial CDR3 DNA: TGTGCCAGCAGGAAGCAGGGTATAGGCGAG.

This clone was observed many times. The sequence runs out 3 residues before the end of the CDR3; the remainder is reconstructed from the germline J gene. The V and J genes are TRBV11-2 and TRBJ1-5; 9 bases map to TRBD1. The germline gives CDR1 SGHAT, CDR2 FQNNGV. The CDR3 loop spans 15 amino acids. V lost 3 bases, J lost 0 bases, and 0 bases stayed unmatched. The DNA read from the CDR3 is TGTGCCAGCAGCTTGGGACAGGGTAGCAATCAGCCC. It codes for CASSLGQGSNQP. In full, the CDR3 is CASSLGQGSNQPQHF.

Many counts were recorded for this clone. The sequenced fragment ends 3 residues before the CDR3 boundary, so the rest is inferred from the germline J gene. The chain joins TRBV11-2 to TRBJ1-2; D uncertain. Germline CDR1 reads SGHAT; CDR2 reads FQNNGV. V lost 6 bases and J 2 bases, leaving 13 bases between the germline ends. The CDR3 extends over 14 amino acids. CDR3 region: CASSPPITNYGYTF. CDR3 DNA, as far as it was read: TGTGCCAGCAGTCCTCCCATCACAAACTATGGC.

This clone was counted many times. The DNA ends 3 residues before the CDR3 does, and the rest of the CDR3 is filled in from the germline J gene. The rearrangement uses TRBV2 and TRBJ1-3; D uncertain. Trimming removed 4 bases from V and 0 bases from J, with 4 bases in between. Per the germline V gene, CDR1 is SNHLY and CDR2 is FYNNEI. The CDR3 has 13 residues. CDR3 DNA (partial): TGTGCCAGCAGTGCCAACTCTGGAAACACC. Its translation: CASSANSGNT. The whole CDR3 is CASSANSGNTIYF.

This clone was counted at least ten times. An end of the junction differs from the germline gene, which may be a read error. The CDR3 loop is CASSIALSPYEQYF. CDR3 bases read: TGTGCCAGCAGCATAGCCCTTTCTCCCTACGAG. The J gene is TRBJ2-7, the V gene TRBV7-2; D gene ambiguous. Coverage ceases 3 residues before the CDR3 finishes, and the germline J gene fills in the end. CDR1 SGHTA and CDR2 FQGNSA come from the germline V gene. The CDR3 runs to 14 residues.

This clone was seen ten or more times. Read sequence stops 3 residues before the CDR3 end, and the germline J gene provides the missing end. The V call is TRBV20-1, the J call TRBJ2-7; D is possibly TRBD2 (7 bases). Germline V gene sequence: CDR1 DFQATT, CDR2 SNEGSKA (reference sequence). CDR3 size: 12 residues. The V and J ends lost 5 bases and 5 bases respectively, with 13 bases between them. CDR3 residues: CSARGAFNEQYF. The sequenced CDR3 bases are TGCAGTGCTCGGGGGGCATTTAACGAG.

This clone has ten or more counts. The missing CDR3 end, 3 residues past where the read stops, is filled in from the germline J gene. This chain links TRBV5-4 with TRBJ2-1; 8 bases are shared with TRBD2. J was trimmed by 4 bases and V by 4 bases; bases with no gene match: 7. The CDR3 covers 15 residues. Per the germline V gene, CDR1 is SGHNT and CDR2 is YYREEE (reference sequence). The covered CDR3 bases are TGTGCCAGCAGCAAAACTAGCGGTCTATACAATGAG. Translating gives CASSKTSGLYNE. The entire CDR3 is CASSKTSGLYNEQFF. Looking up the rest from reference TRBV5-4 and TRBJ2-1 gives the full variable domain: ETGVTQSPTHLIKTRGQQVTLRCSSQSGHNTVSWYQQALGQGPQFIFQYYREEENGRGNFPPRFSGLQFPNYSSELNVNALELDDSALYLCASSKTSGLYNEQFFGPGTRLTVL.

This clone was seen at least ten times. The observed sequence ends 3 residues before the CDR3 terminus, with the missing tail filled in from the germline J gene. The chain employs TRBV20-1 and TRBJ1-4; 8 bases fit TRBD1. Trimming removed 3 bases from V and 3 bases from J; junction bases left unmatched: 6. The CDR3 runs to 15 residues. The V gene's germline CDR1 is DFQATT and CDR2 SNEGSKA (reference sequence). The DNA read from the CDR3 is TGCAGTGCTAGCCCAGGGGGCTCGTCTAATGAAAAA. Translated, it gives CSASPGGSSNEK. The whole CDR3 protein reads CSASPGGSSNEKLFF.

In its sample, this clone was seen many times. The CDR3 extends 3 residues past the end of the read, so its final part is completed from the germline J gene. The rearrangement links TRBV28 to TRBJ2-5; 11 nucleotides align to TRBD2. The CDR3 sequence is 16 residues long. Germline V gives CDR1 MDHEN, CDR2 SYDVKM. The junction had 11 bases not matched to a gene; V was cut back by 6 bases and J by 5 bases. The CDR3 bases that were read are TGTGCCAGCAGGGAAACTAGCGGGAGTGGAATGGAGACC. This codes for CASRETSGSGMET. The CDR3, in full, reads CASRETSGSGMETQYF.

This clone was picked up many times. The read halts 3 residues ahead of the CDR3 end, with the missing end drawn from the germline J gene. This sequence joins TRBV20-1 and TRBJ2-7; TRBD2 matches at 10 bases. The CDR3 is 13 amino acids. V shed 3 bases and J 3 bases; nucleotides not matched to a gene: 2. The germline V gene encodes CDR1 DFQATT and CDR2 SNEGSKA (reference sequence). CDR3 in amino acids: CSARASGSYEQYF. The DNA read from the CDR3 is TGCAGTGCTAGGGCTAGCGGGAGCTACGAG.

This clone was counted ten times or more. The read is 3 residues too short to cover the CDR3 end, so that end is filled in from the germline J gene. The V call is TRBV5-1, the J call TRBJ2-1; 7 nucleotides match TRBD2. Germline CDR1 SGHRS, CDR2 YFSETQ. CDR3 length: 15 amino acids. Germline trimming cut 2 bases from V and 8 bases from J; bases unmatched to any gene: 10. CDR3 in amino acids: CASSLGLVGFHEQFF. Partial CDR3 DNA: TGCGCCAGCAGCTTAGGACTAGTCGGGTTTCATGAG.

This clone was counted at least ten times. The missing CDR3 end, 3 residues past where the read stops, is filled in from the germline J gene. The J gene is TRBJ2-1, the V gene TRBV19, with D hard to call. The V gene lost 5 bases and the J gene lost 0 bases, with 8 bases spanning the gap. CDR1 LNHDA and CDR2 SQIVND come from the germline V gene (reference sequence). CDR3 length: 14 residues. CDR3 residues: CASSFSGSYNEQFF. CDR3 bases read: TGTGCCAGTAGTTTCTCAGGCTCCTACAATGAG.

There are many counts of this clone. The read ends 3 residues shy of where the CDR3 ends; the end is completed using the germline J gene. This chain joins TRBV7-9 and TRBJ2-1, with D tentatively TRBD1 (6 bases). V gave up 5 bases and J gave up 6 bases, with 14 bases separating them. Germline V gives CDR1 SEHNR, CDR2 FQNEAQ (reference sequence). This CDR3 is built from 14 residues. Partial CDR3 DNA: TGTGCCAGCAGCCACGCAGGGGCAAGCAATGAG. It is translated as CASSHAGASNE. The entire CDR3 protein is CASSHAGASNEQFF.

The table lists this clone with many counts. With the read ending 3 residues before the CDR3 end, the germline J gene is used to fill in that end. The genes are TRBV29-1 and TRBJ2-2; 8 bases fit TRBD1. Trimming took 3 bases from V and 7 from J; bases not matched to a gene: 7. The CDR3 runs to 14 residues. In germline, CDR1 is SQVTM, CDR2 ANQGSEA. The DNA read from the CDR3 is TGCAGCGTTGAGGGCAGGGGGCGAGGCGGGGAG. It specifies CSVEGRGRGGE. The entire CDR3 is CSVEGRGRGGELFF.

This clone was recorded at least ten times. The DNA ends 3 residues before the CDR3 does, and the rest of the CDR3 is filled in from the germline J gene. The gene calls are TRBV14 and TRBJ2-2; a weak D match, TRBD1 (5 bases). CDR3 length: 15 residues. The germline V gene encodes CDR1 SGHDN and CDR2 FVKESK. V lost 3 bases to trimming and J lost 4 bases, with 12 bases between them. The part of the CDR3 DNA that was read is TGTGCCAGCAGCCAGTTAGGGGTCGTCACCGGGGAG. Translation gives CASSQLGVVTGE. The complete CDR3 reads CASSQLGVVTGELFF.

This clone was observed many times. The CDR3 end falls 3 residues outside the read, so it is completed with the germline J gene. The chain joins TRBV20-1 to TRBJ2-5; TRBD1 matches 7 bases. Germline assignment: CDR1 DFQATT and CDR2 SNEGSKA (reference sequence). V shed 5 bases, J shed 3 bases, and the junction held 6 bases outside the gene matches. This CDR3 spans 13 amino acids. The CDR3 DNA, read in part, is TGCAGTGCTGAGGGGACAGTGGAAGAGACC. Translating gives CSAEGTVEET. Given in full, the CDR3 is CSAEGTVEETQYF.

This clone was counted ten times or more. The read terminates 3 residues ahead of where the CDR3 ends, so the germline J gene completes it. The gene calls are TRBV27 and TRBJ2-2; TRBD2 aligns across 10 bases. CDR3 length equals 18 residues. Germline V gene data show CDR1 as MNHEY and CDR2 as SMNVEV (reference sequence). The ends lost 5 bases at V and 4 bases at J; junction bases unmatched: 13. The CDR3 protein is CASSPTWTSGGGTGELFF. Incomplete CDR3 DNA: TGTGCCAGCAGTCCAACCTGGACTAGCGGAGGAGGCACCGGGGAG.

The table lists this clone with many counts. The read comes to an end 3 residues before the CDR3 does, leaving the germline J gene to fill in the end. This rearrangement joins TRBV11-2 to TRBJ2-4; 8 positions match TRBD1. After removal of 4 bases from V and 7 bases from J, the junction contained 6 bases not matched to a gene. This CDR3 has 14 amino acids. Germline V gene sequence: CDR1 SGHAT, CDR2 FQNNGV. The chain's CDR3 is CASSSPTGDNIQYF. The sequenced CDR3 bases are TGTGCCAGCAGCTCGCCGACAGGGGATAACATT.